Presented here are 3 T cell receptor beta chains from one specimen sequenced in a study of T-cell reconstitution after alpha-beta-depleted transplantation in children (dated by TCRdb to 2016 to 2018). Libraries were constructed by PCR. Data came from an Illumina HiSeq 2500. Molecular barcoding was employed in the preparation of TCR libraries, with unique molecular identifiers being used to normalize TCRbeta repertoire quantification. The public reads were run again by TCRdb, first through fastp at Q25 and then through MiXCR, and only productive beta chains were kept. Each entry is one CDR3 protein sequence, shown with its most common DNA and genes. This sample comprises 65,000 to 90,000 distinct CDR3 sequences, about 11% of them detected only once. The ten largest make up about 13% of the sample. The treatment or condition label corresponds to: allogeneic hematopoietic cell transplantation with graft depleted of TCRalphabeta T cells and CD19 B cells.

The sequences come from PBMCs, collected before TCRalphabeta/CD19-depleted stem cell transplant. These receptor sequences come from a boy aged 5 to 17 with acute myeloid leukemia, due to receive a stem cell transplant.

There are many counts of this clonotype. The chain's CDR3 is CASSLPSGSHTGELFF. In DNA, the CDR3 is TGTGCCAGCAGTTTGCCGAGCGGGAGCCACACCGGGGAGCTGTTTTTT. V usage is TRBV12-3 or TRBV12-4 and J usage is TRBJ2-2, with 8 bases matching TRBD2. The ends lost 3 bases at V and 3 bases at J; junction bases unmatched: 6. The CDR3 runs 16 residues.

The sample holds many counts of this clonotype. V is TRBV4-1 and J is TRBJ2-1, with no clear D. The CDR3 loop spans 15 amino acids. Trimming removed 0 bases at V and 6 bases at J, with 12 bases between. Germline CDR1 MGHRA, CDR2 YSYEKL. The CDR3, as DNA: TGCGCCAGCAGCCAAGACTTCCCCTCTGGCAATGAGCAGTTCTTC. Its protein product is CASSQDFPSGNEQFF.

This clonotype was seen many times. The J gene is TRBJ2-2, the V gene TRBV6-5; the match to TRBD2 covers 11 bases. Germline CDR1 and CDR2: MNHEY and SVGAGI. V lost 0 bases, J lost 4 bases, and 7 bases stayed unmatched. This CDR3 is 18 amino acids long. The CDR3 sequence: CASSYSLLAGEGTGELFF. CDR3 nucleotide sequence: TGTGCCAGCAGTTACTCACTACTAGCGGGGGAAGGCACCGGGGAGCTGTTTTTT.